These 30 T cell receptor beta chains were all obtained from the same sample, sequenced in a study of beta chain features in type 1 diabetes. The study's findings and limits: Moderate but significant shortening of TCRB CDR3s was recorded in all four CD4+ subsets from Type 1 diabetes patients.

These TCRs are of unknown antigen specificity. The isolated RNA, all of it, was reverse transcribed, so expressed TCRB transcripts were what got sequenced. Sequenced by immunoSEQ multiplex PCR; TCRdb stores in-frame clones only, minus some. The table has 160,000 or so clones, 9% to 10% seen once; the top ten hold around 0.64%. The sequenced sample was central memory CD4+ T cells from blood. These receptor sequences come from a woman aged 25 to 45 with type 1 diabetes.

The V and J genes are TRBV7-8 and TRBJ2-1; 11 nucleotides match TRBD2. Germline values: CDR1 SGHVS, CDR2 FQNEAQ. Losses at the gene ends were 0 bases for V and 0 bases for J; bases not matched to a gene: 7. The CDR3 length is 19 residues. The CDR3 reads CASSLARTSGYSSYNEQFF. The CDR3 bases are TGTGCCAGCAGCTTAGCTCGGACTAGCGGGTATAGCTCCTACAATGAGCAGTTCTTC.

The V and J genes are TRBV7-2 and TRBJ2-5, with TRBD2 identical over 10 bases. Germline V gene data show CDR1 as SGHTA and CDR2 as FQGNSA. The CDR3 covers 15 residues. V lost 5 bases and J lost 2; bases outside the gene matches: 5. In DNA form, the CDR3 reads TGTGCCAGCAGCACGTTACTAGCGGGGCAAGAGACCCAGTACTTC. Protein product: CASSTLLAGQETQYF. The full variable domain, rest sourced from reference TRBV7-2 and TRBJ2-5, is GAGVSQSPSNKVTEKGKDVELRCDPISGHTALYWYRQSLGQGLEFLIYFQGNSAPDKSGLPSDRFSAERTGGSVSTLTIQRTQQEDSAVYLCASSTLLAGQETQYFGPGTRLLVL.

This clone has just a few counts. Here the CDR3 reads CASSSGLGLARNEQFF. CDR3 coding DNA: TGTGCCAGCAGTTCTGGTCTTGGACTAGCAAGGAATGAGCAGTTCTTC. The rearrangement links TRBV5-4 to TRBJ2-1; 8 positions match TRBD2. The germline gives CDR1 SGHNT, CDR2 YYREEE (reference sequence). J lost 7 bases, V lost 5 bases, and 14 bases had no gene match. CDR3 length equals 16 residues.

In its sample, this clone was seen a few times. The chain combines TRBV4-2 with TRBJ1-2; 7 bases are a match to TRBD1. This CDR3 region has 16 residues. V gave up 0 bases and J gave up 4 bases; unmatched junction bases: 8. Germline V gives CDR1 LGHNA, CDR2 YNFKEQ. The CDR3 spells CASSQDQTGKGYGYTF. As DNA, the CDR3 is TGTGCCAGCAGCCAAGATCAGACAGGGAAAGGCTATGGCTACACCTTC.

Regarding this clone: The junction departs from germline at one end; a sequencing error may be responsible. This chain uses TRBV30 with TRBJ1-1; maybe TRBD1 (5 bases). CDR1 is GTSNPN and CDR2 is SVGIG in the germline V gene (reference sequence). CDR3 size: 11 residues. CDR3 in amino acids: CAWGGVRVGRF. The CDR3 DNA is TGTGCCTGGGGGGGGGTTCGAGTCGGCCGCTTT. Based on the CDR3 plus reference TRBV30 and TRBJ1-1, the full variable domain is SQTIHQWPATLVQPVGSPLSLECTVEGTSNPNLYWYRQAAGRGLQLLFYSVGIGQISSEVPQNLSASRPQDRQFILSSKKLLLSDSGFYLCAWGGVRVGRFGQGTRLTVV.

This clone was found a few times. This chain links TRBV5-4 with TRBJ2-3, with TRBD2 matching 7 bases. The CDR3 is 13 residues long. CDR1 SGHNT and CDR2 YYREEE come from the germline V gene (reference sequence). V was clipped by 2 bases and J by 11 bases; unmatched bases: 8. The CDR3 bases are TGTGCCAGCAGCTTTCCCAAGCGGGAAGGGCAGTATTTT. Residues: CASSFPKREGQYF.

This sequence joins TRBV5-1 and TRBJ1-4; 8 bases line up with TRBD1. V was clipped by 4 bases and J by 5 bases; unmatched bases: 1. Germline CDR1 is SGHRS and CDR2 is YFSETQ. This CDR3 comprises 13 residues. Written as DNA, the CDR3 is TGCGCCAGCAGCCGGGACAGGAATGAAAAACTGTTTTTT. Translation: CASSRDRNEKLFF.

This clone has only a few counts. This chain links TRBV5-4 with TRBJ2-3, with a possible D match to TRBD2 (6 bases). The CDR3 is 15 amino acids. V shed 4 bases and J shed 0 bases, with 12 bases lying between them. The germline CDR1 and CDR2 sequences are SGHNT and YYREEE (reference sequence). The CDR3 coding sequence is TGTGCCAGCAGCGTAGCGGTCCTAAGCACAGATACGCAGTATTTT. It specifies CASSVAVLSTDTQYF.

This chain joins TRBV11-2 and TRBJ1-2; 11 nucleotides line up with TRBD1. The CDR3 extends over 13 amino acids. Germline assignment: CDR1 SGHAT and CDR2 FQNNGV. Trimming cost V 3 bases and J 7 bases; bases outside gene matches: 1. In DNA, the CDR3 is TGTGCCAGCAGCTTGGACAGGGGGCTTGGCTACACCTTC. Translated, it gives CASSLDRGLGYTF.

This clone was counted a few times. The gene calls are TRBV7-3 and TRBJ1-4; 8 bases are a match to TRBD1. CDR3 size: 14 residues. CDR1 is SGHTA and CDR2 is FQGTGA in the germline V gene. V dropped 5 bases and J dropped 4; count of bases not matched to a gene: 3. The CDR3 sequence is CASSRTGNNEKLFF. In DNA form, the CDR3 reads TGTGCCAGCAGCAGGACAGGGAATAATGAAAAACTGTTTTTT.

This chain joins TRBV28 and TRBJ1-5; D may be TRBD1 (6 bases). The germline V and J ends were trimmed by 2 bases and 4 bases, with 12 bases remaining between them. Per the germline V gene, CDR1 is MDHEN and CDR2 is SYDVKM. The CDR3 spans 15 residues. The CDR3 DNA sequence: TGTGCCAGCAGTTTACTCCAGGGGCGGAATCAGCCCCAGCATTTT. This sequence encodes CASSLLQGRNQPQHF.

This clone was counted a few times. The chain uses TRBV7-3 and TRBJ2-2; tentative D call: TRBD1 (6 bases). CDR1 SGHTA and CDR2 FQGTGA come from the germline V gene. Trimming took off 6 bases at V and 0 bases at J, with 8 bases between the two ends. The CDR3 loop spans 14 amino acids. The CDR3 spells CASRGGTNTGELFF. As DNA, the CDR3 is TGTGCCAGCAGAGGGGGTACGAACACCGGGGAGCTGTTTTTT.

This chain joins TRBV9 and TRBJ1-5; D perhaps matches TRBD1 (5 bases). Deletions cut 0 bases from V and 7 bases from J, with 14 bases between. Germline lookup yields CDR1 SGDLS and CDR2 YYNGEE. The CDR3 runs to 15 residues. CDR3 region: CASSVDSRGDQPQHF. In nucleotides, the CDR3 is TGTGCCAGCAGCGTAGATTCAAGGGGTGACCAGCCCCAGCATTTT.

The V gene is TRBV5-1, the J gene TRBJ2-7, with 7 bases identical to TRBD1. Germline V gives CDR1 SGHRS, CDR2 YFSETQ. Trimming cost V 3 bases and J 6 bases; bases outside gene matches: 9. The CDR3 is 14 amino acids. In DNA, the CDR3 is TGCGCCAGCAGCTCTGACAGGGAGTGGGGCGAGCAGTACTTC. This codes for CASSSDREWGEQYF. The entire variable domain, with the rest obtained from reference TRBV5-1 and TRBJ2-7, is as follows: KAGVTQTPRYLIKTRGQQVTLSCSPISGHRSVSWYQQTPGQGLQFLFEYFSETQRNKGNFPGRFSGRQFSNSRSEMNVSTLELGDSALYLCASSSDREWGEQYFGPGTRLTVT.

This clone was picked up a small number of times. The chain employs TRBV29-1 and TRBJ1-2; 7 bases align to TRBD1. Trimming removed 5 bases from V and 3 bases from J; junction bases left unmatched: 9. This CDR3 is 14 amino acids long. The V gene's germline CDR1 is SQVTM and CDR2 ANQGSEA. The CDR3 protein is CSVSPVDRDYGYTF. CDR3 bases: TGCAGCGTTTCCCCAGTTGACAGGGACTATGGCTACACCTTC.

The CDR3 sequence: CASAIAIKLPQHF. The CDR3 DNA reads TGTGCCAGTGCGATTGCTATAAAGTTGCCCCAGCATTTT. The V call is TRBV19, the J call TRBJ1-5, with D unresolved. Trimming removed 8 bases at V and 9 bases at J, with 17 bases between. This CDR3 contains 13 residues. Germline CDR1 reads LNHDA; CDR2 reads SQIVND (reference sequence).

This clone showed up just a few times. V is TRBV9 and J is TRBJ2-1; possible D gene TRBD2, 5 bases. The CDR3 is made up of 14 amino acids. Germline CDR1 and CDR2: SGDLS and YYNGEE. Trimming removed 4 bases from V and 7 bases from J, with 15 bases in between. CDR3 loop: CASSPSGEWNEQFF. CDR3 nucleotide sequence: TGTGCCAGCAGCCCGAGCGGAGAGTGGAATGAGCAGTTCTTC.

This clone was seen a handful of times. The chain has TRBV7-8 and TRBJ2-2; unclear D gene. Per germline, CDR1 SGHVS and CDR2 FQNEAQ. The CDR3 consists of 14 residues. The germline V and J ends were trimmed by 10 bases and 0 bases, with 12 bases remaining between them. The CDR3 spells CATVALTNTGELFF. CDR3 sequence (DNA): TGTGCCACCGTAGCACTAACGAACACCGGGGAGCTGTTTTTT.

The chain has TRBV11-1 and TRBJ1-1, with D perhaps matching TRBD1 (6 bases). The germline V gene encodes CDR1 SGHAT and CDR2 FQDESV (reference sequence). The V and J ends lost 5 bases and 1 base respectively, with 11 bases between them. The CDR3 runs to 14 residues. CDR3 protein: CASSLWDKNTEAFF. The CDR3 nucleotides read TGTGCCAGCAGCCTCTGGGACAAGAACACTGAAGCTTTCTTT.

This sequence joins TRBV10-3 and TRBJ2-1; 9 nucleotides align to TRBD2. V gave up 3 bases and J gave up 6 bases; unmatched junction bases: 18. This CDR3 spans 19 amino acids. The germline gives CDR1 ENHRY, CDR2 SYGVKD. This CDR3 reads CAISDSARSSGSKRNEQFF. In nucleotides, the CDR3 is TGTGCCATCAGTGATTCGGCCCGAAGTAGCGGGAGTAAACGCAATGAGCAGTTCTTC.

The chain carries TRBV11-2 and TRBJ1-5; possibly TRBD1 for D (6 bases). The CDR3 loop spans 13 amino acids. The V gene's germline CDR1 is SGHAT and CDR2 FQNNGV. Trimming pared 6 bases from V and 5 bases from J, leaving 11 bases between. CDR3 in amino acids: CASSTGSDQPQHF. CDR3 nucleotide sequence: TGTGCCAGCAGTACAGGGTCCGATCAGCCCCAGCATTTT.

This clone appeared many times. The V and J genes are TRBV11-2 and TRBJ2-7; the match to TRBD1 covers 7 bases. CDR1 and CDR2 from the germline V gene are SGHAT and FQNNGV. The V and J ends lost 1 base and 0 bases, in that order; junction bases with no gene match: 6. The CDR3 covers 16 residues. CDR3 loop: CASSLGGTASSYEQYF. CDR3 nucleotide sequence: TGTGCCAGCAGCTTAGGTGGGACAGCGAGCTCCTACGAGCAGTACTTC.

Ten or more counts support this clone. The chain has TRBV30 and TRBJ2-6; 8 bases agree with TRBD1. The V gene end was trimmed by 3 bases and the J gene end by 5 bases; junction bases not matched to a gene: 3. CDR3 length: 14 amino acids. Germline CDR1 reads GTSNPN; CDR2 reads SVGIG (reference sequence). CDR3 region: CAWSGQGWANVLTF. CDR3 DNA sequence: TGTGCCTGGAGCGGACAGGGCTGGGCCAACGTCCTGACTTTC.

The rearrangement uses TRBV6-1 and TRBJ2-1; 9 bases align to TRBD2. The CDR3 contains 17 residues. The germline V gene has CDR1 MNHNS and CDR2 SASEGT. Trimming at V came to 2 bases and at J to 2 bases, leaving 7 bases not matched to a gene. The CDR3 nucleotides are TGTGCCAGCAGTGAATGGGCGGGAGGGCCCCCCTACAATGAGCAGTTCTTC. Amino acid sequence: CASSEWAGGPPYNEQFF.

This clone was observed a few times. The chain employs TRBV5-4 and TRBJ2-7; a possible D gene is TRBD1 (6 bases). Germline V lookup: CDR1 SGHNT, CDR2 YYREEE (reference sequence). V was shortened by 2 bases and J by 0 bases, with 9 bases between the two germline ends. The CDR3 consists of 14 residues. DNA for the CDR3: TGTGCCAGCAGCTTACAGGGAAACTCCTACGAGCAGTACTTC. Its translation is CASSLQGNSYEQYF.

In its sample, this clone was seen a few times. The V call is TRBV29-1, the J call TRBJ2-4; 10 positions match TRBD1. V was clipped by 1 base and J by 8 bases; unmatched bases: 8. In germline, CDR1 is SQVTM, CDR2 ANQGSEA. This CDR3 is built from 15 residues. The CDR3, as DNA: TGCAGCGTTGAAGCGCCGGGACAGGGGTCTGACATTCAGTACTTC. Translation gives CSVEAPGQGSDIQYF.

This clone has more than one count but fewer than ten. The chain couples TRBV7-9 to TRBJ2-1; maybe TRBD2 (6 bases). Trimming removed 1 base at V and 2 bases at J, with 9 bases between. The germline gives CDR1 SEHNR, CDR2 FQNEAQ (reference sequence). There are 15 residues in the CDR3. The CDR3 spells CASSLGLATYNEQFF. DNA of the CDR3: TGTGCCAGCAGCTTAGGCCTAGCGACCTACAATGAGCAGTTCTTC.

The chain carries TRBV20-1 and TRBJ1-4; D is unresolved. Germline-derived CDR1 and CDR2 are DFQATT and SNEGSKA (reference sequence). The CDR3 totals 10 residues. Trimming took off 5 bases at V and 6 bases at J, with 4 bases between the two ends. The CDR3 DNA sequence: TGCAGTGCTCCTCATGAAAAACTGTTTTTT. Protein sequence: CSAPHEKLFF.

This chain connects TRBV18 to TRBJ2-7, with D tentatively TRBD2 (6 bases). Germline V gene data show CDR1 as KGHSH and CDR2 as LQKENI. This CDR3 contains 14 residues. Trimming removed 3 bases at V and 3 bases at J, with 12 bases between. In nucleotides, the CDR3 is TGTGCCAGCTCACCTGACGGACTAAGCTACGAGCAGTACTTC. It translates to CASSPDGLSYEQYF.

A few counts support this clone. This chain uses TRBV30 with TRBJ2-1; a weak D match, TRBD1 (7 bases). V was trimmed by 1 base and J by 4 bases, leaving 14 bases between them. The CDR3 covers 15 residues. CDR1 GTSNPN and CDR2 SVGIG come from the germline V gene (reference sequence). The CDR3 reads CAWSGGAGQYNEQFF. The CDR3 region has the DNA TGTGCCTGGAGTGGCGGGGCGGGACAGTACAATGAGCAGTTCTTC. The full variable domain, with the rest looked up from reference TRBV30 and TRBJ2-1, is SQTIHQWPATLVQPVGSPLSLECTVEGTSNPNLYWYRQAAGRGLQLLFYSVGIGQISSEVPQNLSASRPQDRQFILSSKKLLLSDSGFYLCAWSGGAGQYNEQFFGPGTRLTVL.